This TCR beta chain derives from a study of human T cells and chemical hapten exposure. TCRdb itself ran the RACE reads through MiXCR, one entry per CDR3 protein. The sample has under 55,000 distinct CDR3 sequences; roughly a tenth are singletons. Time point given: patch test 3, about 24 weeks after DPC sensitization. Treatment indicated: therapeutic diphenylcyclopropenone sensitization with weekly scalp DPC. Blood draws came before every patch-test application. Donors were 18 to 70-year-old alopecia patients suitable for DPC. Per germline, CDR1 MNHNS and CDR2 SASEGT. V lost 2 bases, J lost 1 base, and 1 base stayed unmatched. The CDR3 spans 15 residues. Study-level results: Significantly greater numbers of large CDR3 similarity clusters came from expanded TCRs than from controls.

There are many counts of this clonotype. The antigen is not known. V is TRBV6-1 and J is TRBJ2-3, with 9 bases that match TRBD2. Material: whole blood, obtained in connection with sensitization to the hapten diphenylcyclopropenone (DPC). The receptor's source is a woman between 40 and 55 years old with alopecia areata. Some clones in this sample may be carry-over from other donors' samples. CDR3 residues: CASSEIAGGTDTQYF. The CDR3 region has the DNA TGTGCCAGCAGTGAAATAGCGGGGGGCACAGATACGCAGTATTTT.